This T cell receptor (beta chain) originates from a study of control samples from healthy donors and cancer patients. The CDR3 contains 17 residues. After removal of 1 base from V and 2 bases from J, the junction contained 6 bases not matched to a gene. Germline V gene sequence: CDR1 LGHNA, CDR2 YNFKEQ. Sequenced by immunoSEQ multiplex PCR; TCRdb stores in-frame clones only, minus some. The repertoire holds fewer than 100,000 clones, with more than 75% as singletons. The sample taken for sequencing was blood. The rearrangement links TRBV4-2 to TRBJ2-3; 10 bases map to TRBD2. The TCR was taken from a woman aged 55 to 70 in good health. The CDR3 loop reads CASSQGLAGGSTDTQYF. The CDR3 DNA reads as TGTGCCAGCAGCCAAGGGTTAGCGGGGGGTTCCACAGATACGCAGTATTTT.